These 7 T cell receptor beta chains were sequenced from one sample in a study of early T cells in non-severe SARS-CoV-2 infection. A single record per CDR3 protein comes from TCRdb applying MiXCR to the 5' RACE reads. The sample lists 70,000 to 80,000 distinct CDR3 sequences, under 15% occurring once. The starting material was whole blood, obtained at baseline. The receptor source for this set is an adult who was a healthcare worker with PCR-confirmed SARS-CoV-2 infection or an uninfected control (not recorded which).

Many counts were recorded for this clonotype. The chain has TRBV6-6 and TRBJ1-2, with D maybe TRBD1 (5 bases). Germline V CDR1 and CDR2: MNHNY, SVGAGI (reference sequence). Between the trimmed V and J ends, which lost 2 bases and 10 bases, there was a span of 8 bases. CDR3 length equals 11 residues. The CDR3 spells CASSYEQDYTF. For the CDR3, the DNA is TGTGCCAGCAGTTACGAACAGGACTACACCTTC.

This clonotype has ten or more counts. The CDR3 spells CASSELQYLTHEQYF. CDR3 nucleotides: TGTGCCAGCAGTGAACTACAGTATCTAACCCACGAGCAGTACTTC. This rearrangement joins TRBV6-1 to TRBJ2-7; no clear D gene. Germline V lookup: CDR1 MNHNS, CDR2 SASEGT. The germline V and J ends were trimmed by 2 bases and 5 bases, with 16 bases remaining between them. The CDR3 is 15 residues long.

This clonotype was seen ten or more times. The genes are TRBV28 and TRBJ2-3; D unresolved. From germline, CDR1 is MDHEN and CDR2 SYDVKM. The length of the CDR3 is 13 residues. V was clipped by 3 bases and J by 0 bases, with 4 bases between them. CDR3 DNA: TGTGCCAGCAGTTTGCCCAGCACAGATACGCAGTATTTT. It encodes CASSLPSTDTQYF.

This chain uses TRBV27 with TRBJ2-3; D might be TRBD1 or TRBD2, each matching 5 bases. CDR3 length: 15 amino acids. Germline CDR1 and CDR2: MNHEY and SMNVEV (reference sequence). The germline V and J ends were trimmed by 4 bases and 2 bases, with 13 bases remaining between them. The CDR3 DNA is TGTGCCAGCAGTTGGGGGAGACAGACCACAGATACGCAGTATTTT. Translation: CASSWGRQTTDTQYF.

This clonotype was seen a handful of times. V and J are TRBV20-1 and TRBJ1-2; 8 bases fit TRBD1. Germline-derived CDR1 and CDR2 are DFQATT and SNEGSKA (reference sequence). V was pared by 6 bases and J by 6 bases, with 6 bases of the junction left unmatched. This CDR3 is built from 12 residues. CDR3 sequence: CSALTGDHGYTF. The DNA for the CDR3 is TGCAGTGCCTTGACAGGGGACCATGGCTACACCTTC.

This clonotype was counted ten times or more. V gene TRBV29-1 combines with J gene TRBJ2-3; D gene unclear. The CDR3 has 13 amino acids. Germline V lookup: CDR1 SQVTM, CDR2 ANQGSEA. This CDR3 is CTPSYSGTDTQYF. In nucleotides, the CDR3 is TGCACCCCCAGTTACTCGGGCACAGATACGCAGTATTTT.

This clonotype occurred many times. CDR3 in amino acids: CASSESGGLVENTQYF. The CDR3 DNA sequence: TGTGCCAGCAGTGAATCGGGGGGGCTAGTGGAGAATACGCAGTATTTT. V and J are TRBV25-1 and TRBJ2-3; 8 bases agree with TRBD2. CDR3 size: 16 residues. CDR1 and CDR2 from the germline V gene are MGHDK and SYGVNS. Germline trimming cut 1 base from V and 7 bases from J; bases unmatched to any gene: 10.